What follows are 21 T cell receptor beta chains derived from one specimen sequenced in a study of T cell responses to AZD1222 COVID-19 vaccine. The data were produced by immunoSEQ multiplex PCR, yet TCRdb's version contains in-frame clones alone and is incomplete. The repertoire holds about 150,000 clones, 85% to 90% seen once, with just over 9% in the top ten. The input for sequencing was peripheral blood, taken 28 days after the second AZD1222 dose. The receptors derive from an adult who received the AZD1222 COVID-19 vaccine.

This sequence joins TRBV18 and TRBJ1-2; D is ambiguous. In germline, CDR1 is KGHSH, CDR2 LQKENI. This CDR3 region has 11 residues. Between the trimmed V and J ends, which lost 6 bases and 6 bases, there was a span of 8 bases. The DNA for the CDR3 is TGTGCCAGCTCTTTGGGGAATGGCTACACCTTC. This gives the protein CASSLGNGYTF.

This chain uses TRBV15 with TRBJ2-3, with a tentative D call TRBD2 (6 bases). CDR3 length equals 13 residues. The germline gives CDR1 LNHNV, CDR2 YYDKDF (reference sequence). V lost 1 base and J lost 6, with 8 bases in between. The CDR3 here is CATSRGREDTQYF. The DNA of the CDR3 is TGTGCCACCAGCAGAGGCCGGGAGGATACGCAGTATTTT.

Only a few counts were recorded for this clone. The chain is built from TRBV19 and TRBJ2-2; possibly TRBD2 for D (6 bases). CDR1 is LNHDA, CDR2 SQIVND, per germline (reference sequence). CDR3 size: 16 residues. V dropped 4 bases and J dropped 2 bases, with 14 bases sitting between them. CDR3 nucleotides: TGTGCCAGTAGTAACTTTGGGACTGGTAACACCGGGGAGCTGTTTTTT. Translated, it gives CASSNFGTGNTGELFF.

The chain links TRBV7-8 to TRBJ1-1, with 9 bases aligning to TRBD1. V was clipped by 5 bases and J by 1 base; unmatched bases: 14. The length of the CDR3 is 18 residues. From germline, CDR1 is SGHVS and CDR2 FQNEAQ. The CDR3 sequence: CASSPSPGTGTRNTEAFF. Here the CDR3 DNA reads TGTGCCAGCAGCCCATCCCCCGGGACAGGGACGCGGAACACTGAAGCTTTCTTT.

J is TRBJ2-6 and V is TRBV3-1 (or the pseudogene TRBV3-2), with D uncertain. V lost 1 base, J lost 0 bases, and 13 bases lay in between. The length of the CDR3 is 18 residues. Germline V gene lookup returns CDR1 LGHDT and CDR2 YNNKEL (reference sequence). Written as DNA, the CDR3 is TGTGCCAGCAGCCAAGGGCAGCGAAGGGCCTCTGGGGCCAACGTCCTGACTTTC. The encoded protein is CASSQGQRRASGANVLTF.

The chain employs TRBV29-1 and TRBJ2-1; TRBD2 might be the D (7 bases). Germline V CDR1 and CDR2: SQVTM, ANQGSEA. CDR3 length equals 14 residues. Trimming removed 3 bases at V and 2 bases at J, with 11 bases between. CDR3 DNA: TGCAGCGTTGATAGGGGGGGAGCCTACAATGAGCAGTTCTTC. As protein: CSVDRGGAYNEQFF.

The sample holds one count of this clone. The chain links TRBV29-1 to TRBJ2-6; the D gene could be TRBD1 or TRBD2 (5 bases each). The CDR3 is 15 amino acids. The V end was cut by 6 bases, the J end by 0 bases, with 12 bases between. Germline loops: CDR1 SQVTM, CDR2 ANQGSEA. The CDR3 reads CSVGDVNSGANVLTF. The CDR3 region has the DNA TGCAGCGTGGGGGACGTGAACTCTGGGGCCAACGTCCTGACTTTC.

The rearrangement joins TRBV7-2 to TRBJ2-1, with 10 bases matching TRBD2. This CDR3 has 14 amino acids. Germline V CDR1 and CDR2: SGHTA, FQGNSA. J gave up 9 bases and V 8 bases, and 10 bases lay outside the gene matches. The CDR3 region is CASQGLAVIGEQFF. For the CDR3, the DNA is TGTGCCAGCCAAGGACTAGCGGTTATTGGTGAGCAGTTCTTC.

This chain connects TRBV12-3 or TRBV12-4 to TRBJ2-7, with a possible D match to TRBD1 (6 bases). Trimming took off 7 bases at V and 1 base at J, with 8 bases between the two ends. The CDR3 runs 12 residues. CDR3 loop: CASKTGSYEQYF. CDR3 nucleotide sequence: TGTGCCAGCAAAACAGGGTCCTACGAGCAGTACTTC.

The gene calls are TRBV21-1 and TRBJ1-1. TRBV21-1 is annotated as a pseudogene. The CDR3 sequence is 16 residues long. The CDR3 bases are TGTGCCAGCAGCAATAGTTTCGGGGAGTGTGAAACTGAAGCTTTCTTT. Protein: CASSNSFGECETEAFF.

The chain couples TRBV3-1 (or the pseudogene TRBV3-2) to TRBJ1-3; 9 positions match TRBD1. Germline CDR1 LGHDT, CDR2 YNNKEL (reference sequence). CDR3 length: 19 amino acids. The J segment lost 0 bases and the V segment lost 5 bases, leaving 14 bases of the junction unmatched. CDR3 protein: CASSSRDRVSRSSGNTIYF. The CDR3 region has the DNA TGTGCCAGCAGCTCCCGGGACAGGGTTAGTCGTAGCTCTGGAAACACCATATATTTT.

This clone was picked up one time. The genes are TRBV7-2 and TRBJ1-4, with D possibly matching TRBD1 (6 bases). The CDR3 sequence is 15 residues long. V was shortened by 0 bases and J by 3 bases, with 8 bases between the two germline ends. Germline-derived CDR1 and CDR2 are SGHTA and FQGNSA. The CDR3 DNA reads as TGTGCCAGCAGCTTAGCGGCAGGGGCTAATGAAAAACTGTTTTTT. Amino acids: CASSLAAGANEKLFF.

The chain employs TRBV29-1 and TRBJ1-4; 7 bases are shared with TRBD1. The CDR3 is 12 residues long. The V gene end was trimmed by 4 bases and the J gene end by 11 bases; junction bases not matched to a gene: 7. Germline-derived CDR1 and CDR2 are SQVTM and ANQGSEA. The CDR3: CSVGQGGSKLFF. DNA of the CDR3: TGCAGCGTTGGACAGGGAGGGAGTAAACTGTTTTTT.

V usage is TRBV2 and J usage is TRBJ1-4; D is possibly TRBD1 (6 bases). The germline V gene encodes CDR1 SNHLY and CDR2 FYNNEI. There are 15 residues in the CDR3. V lost 6 bases and J lost 7, with 18 bases in between. In DNA form, the CDR3 reads TGTGCCAGCAGCTACTCTGACAGGCCGGGTGAAAAACTGTTTTTT. This codes for CASSYSDRPGEKLFF.

This clone showed up just once. The V and J genes are TRBV2 and TRBJ1-6; tentatively, D is TRBD1 (5 bases). V dropped 4 bases and J dropped 6 bases, with 10 bases sitting between them. CDR1 and CDR2 (germline): SNHLY, FYNNEI. The CDR3 runs 14 residues. CDR3 sequence (DNA): TGTGCCAGCAGTGTACAGGAGCCTAATTCACCCCTCCACTTT. The encoded protein is CASSVQEPNSPLHF.

This rearrangement joins TRBV11-1 to TRBJ2-3; no definite D call. The ends were cut back, 1 base at V and 4 bases at J, with 12 bases in the middle. Germline CDR1 SGHAT, CDR2 FQDESV (reference sequence). The CDR3 consists of 15 residues. CDR3 loop: CASSLGEGGADTQYF. The CDR3 coding sequence is TGTGCCAGCAGCTTAGGGGAAGGCGGCGCAGATACGCAGTATTTT.

The chain employs TRBV3-1 (or the pseudogene TRBV3-2) and TRBJ2-5; perhaps D is TRBD1 or TRBD2 (5 bases each). The ends were cut back, 3 bases at V and 2 bases at J, with 10 bases in the middle. CDR3 size: 14 residues. Germline values: CDR1 LGHDT, CDR2 YNNKEL (reference sequence). The CDR3 nucleotides are TGTGCCAGCAGCCACCAGGGACCTCAAGAGACCCAGTACTTC. Translating gives CASSHQGPQETQYF.

The V and J genes are TRBV6-5 and TRBJ2-6; D unresolved. The CDR3 totals 15 residues. The V gene's germline CDR1 is MNHEY and CDR2 SVGAGI. The germline V and J ends were trimmed by 5 bases and 0 bases, with 8 bases remaining between them. The CDR3 protein is CASSMLPSGANVLTF. The CDR3 coding sequence is TGTGCCAGCAGTATGCTGCCCTCTGGGGCCAACGTCCTGACTTTC.

The chain joins TRBV28 to TRBJ1-2; 8 nucleotides align to TRBD1. V lost 7 bases to trimming and J lost 2 bases; unmatched junction nucleotides: 9. The CDR3 runs 15 residues. The germline gives CDR1 MDHEN, CDR2 SYDVKM. The chain's CDR3 is CASKTGAHVNYGYTF. CDR3 DNA sequence: TGTGCCAGCAAGACAGGGGCTCATGTCAACTATGGCTACACCTTC.

The rearrangement uses TRBV14 and TRBJ2-1, with TRBD2 matching over 12 bases. This CDR3 has 19 amino acids. Trimming took 2 bases from V and 4 from J; bases not matched to a gene: 12. The germline gives CDR1 SGHDN, CDR2 FVKESK. The CDR3 DNA sequence: TGTGCCAGCAGCCAACGTCTAGCGGGAGGGGACCTGGGGTACAATGAGCAGTTCTTC. Translating it yields CASSQRLAGGDLGYNEQFF.

The J gene is TRBJ1-2, the V gene TRBV10-2; 11 nucleotides agree with TRBD1. V shed 6 bases, J shed 9 bases, and the junction held 6 bases outside the gene matches. The CDR3 runs to 13 residues. CDR1 is WSHSY, CDR2 SAAADI, per germline. CDR3 nucleotide sequence: TGCGCCAGCAGCGCCGGACAGGGGGCGAGCTACACCTTC. Protein product: CASSAGQGASYTF.